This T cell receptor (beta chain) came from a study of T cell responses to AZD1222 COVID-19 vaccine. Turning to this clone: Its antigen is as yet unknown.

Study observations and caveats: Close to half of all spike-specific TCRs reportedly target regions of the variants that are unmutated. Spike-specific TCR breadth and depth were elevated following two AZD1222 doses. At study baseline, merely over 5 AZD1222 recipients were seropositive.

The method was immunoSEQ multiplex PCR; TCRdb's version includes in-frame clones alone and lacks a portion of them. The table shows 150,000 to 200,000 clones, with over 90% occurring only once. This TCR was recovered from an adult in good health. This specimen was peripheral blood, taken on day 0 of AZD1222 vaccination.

CDR3: CATSTTPGVGVKYTQYF. CDR3 nucleotides: TGTGCCACCAGCACAACGCCAGGGGTGGGCGTCAAATATACGCAGTATTTT. This chain connects TRBV15 to TRBJ2-3; a weak D match, TRBD1 (6 bases). V gave up 4 bases and J gave up 7 bases, with 24 bases separating them. The CDR3 loop spans 17 amino acids. Germline lookup yields CDR1 LNHNV and CDR2 YYDKDF (reference sequence).